The present T cell receptor (beta chain) was sequenced within a study of vaccination and CD4 T cells after COVID-19. Looking at the study overall: The control cultures got either a CEFX pool, an HIV-1 Nef pool, or no peptide at all.

This clonotype was counted a few times. Its antigen is undetermined. An Oncomine TCR Beta short-read assay was used to sequence the DNA from cultured CD4+ T cells. From the PCR reads, TCRdb called clonotypes with MiXCR, one entry per CDR3 protein. This sample has approximately 12,000 distinct CDR3 sequences, with over 30% found just once. Germline trimming cut 4 bases from V and 10 bases from J; bases unmatched to any gene: 10. CDR3 length: 14 residues. CDR1 is SQVTM, CDR2 ANQGSEA, per germline. Treatment meaning: 10-day PBMC culture with coronavirus spike peptide pools or control peptides (ViraFEST assay).

The origin of this receptor is a human donor with COVID-19. Sequencing input: cultured CD4+ T cells from blood. The V call is TRBV29-1, the J call TRBJ1-6, with 7 bases aligning to TRBD1. As DNA, the CDR3 is TGCAGCGTTGCCACAGGGGAGGACGGCTCACCCCTCCACTTT. This gives the protein CSVATGEDGSPLHF.